Listed below are T cell receptor beta chains from one sample, sequenced in a study of a mutant IDH1 vaccine in newly diagnosed glioma. TCRdb's copy holds only in-frame clones and misses some; the assay was immunoSEQ multiplex PCR. The sample yields 60,000 to 100,000 clones, roughly 85% seen once. Antigens of these TCRs are unknown. Source: PBMCs, taken from a glioma patient whose treatment included an IDH1 peptide vaccine. The receptors here all came from a woman in her forties or fifties with glioma. Both conserved end residues are part of each CDR3. D genes are given only for firm matches. Size tells how often a clone was seen (once, few, many) or the class of an expanded clone, and some rows leave it out.

D,J,V,size,DNA,CDR3
TRBD2,TRBJ2-5,TRBV28,NA,TGTGCCAGCAGTTTGGTCGGGAGGGCCCAGGAGACCCAGTACTTC,CASSLVGRAQETQYF
TRBD2,TRBJ2-1,TRBV11-3,many,TGTGCCAGCAGCGGGAGGGGAAATGAGCAGTTCTTC,CASSGRGNEQFF
NA,TRBJ2-5,TRBV5-5,NA,TGTGCCAGCAGCTTGTTCCCGAAAGGAGAGACCCAGTACTTC,CASSLFPKGETQYF
NA,TRBJ2-5,TRBV6-1,NA,TGTGCCAGCAGTGAAGCGCTTGTGGGAGAGACCCAGTACTTC,CASSEALVGETQYF
NA,TRBJ2-5,TRBV5-5,NA,TGTGCCAGCAGCTTGGGGCCCTCGGCCCAAGAGACCCAGTACTTC,CASSLGPSAQETQYF
NA,TRBJ1-5,TRBV14,NA,TGTGCCAGCAGTCGATTATACATAACCCTTAATCAGCCCCAGCATTTT,CASSRLYITLNQPQHF
NA,TRBJ1-3,TRBV4-1,NA,TGCGCCAGCAGCCTAGCAGAGAAGGGGGCTGGAAACACCATATATTTT,CASSLAEKGAGNTIYF
TRBD1,TRBJ1-1,TRBV10-3,once,TGTGCCATCAGTGAGTACGGGACAGCGAACACTGAAGCTTTCTTT,CAISEYGTANTEAFF
NA,TRBJ2-2,TRBV25-1,NA,TGTGCCAGCAGTGAACGTTCCGGGGAGCTGTTTTTT,CASSERSGELFF
NA,TRBJ2-5,TRBV6-5,NA,TGTGCCAGCAGGGGGCGGAAAGCGGGTCAAGAGACCCAGTACTTC,CASRGRKAGQETQYF
TRBD2,TRBJ2-1,TRBV7-9,NA,TGTGCCAGCAGCCCACGGACTAGCAGGGGCCACAATGAGCAGTTCTTC,CASSPRTSRGHNEQFF
NA,TRBJ2-2,TRBV4-2,NA,TGTGCCAGCAGCGGTCTTGGCGGGACGAACACCGGGGAGCTGTTTTTT,CASSGLGGTNTGELFF
NA,TRBJ2-1,TRBV9,NA,TGTGCCAGCAGCCCTAGCGACTACAATGAGCAGTTCTTC,CASSPSDYNEQFF
NA,TRBJ2-7,TRBV25-1,NA,TGTGCCAGCAAAAGGGCGGGAGAGCAGTACTTC,CASKRAGEQYF
NA,TRBJ2-1,TRBV6-5,NA,TGTGCCAGCAGTTACGTTCCGAACAATGAGCAGTTCTTC,CASSYVPNNEQFF
NA,TRBJ2-2,TRBV5-1,NA,TGCGCCAGCAGCTTCGGGGCCGGGGAGCTGTTTTTT,CASSFGAGELFF
NA,TRBJ1-2,TRBV28,NA,TGTGCCAGCAGTGGGACCAAAAGGGACACCTTC,CASSGTKRDTF
NA,TRBJ2-2,TRBV2,NA,TGTGCCAGCAGTGTTCGCGACCCCGGCACCGGGGAGCTGTTTTTT,CASSVRDPGTGELFF
NA,TRBJ1-4,TRBV5-1,once,TGCGCCAGCAGCTTACAGGCAACTAATGAAAAACTGTTTTTT,CASSLQATNEKLFF
NA,TRBJ1-2,TRBV7-9,NA,TGTGCCAGCAGCTTACCCCCGGGGAGGCGTGATGGCTACACCTTC,CASSLPPGRRDGYTF
NA,TRBJ2-3,TRBV9,NA,TGTGCCAGCAGCGTAGATTCCGCAGATACGCAGTATTTT,CASSVDSADTQYF
NA,TRBJ1-2,TRBV7-9,NA,TGTGCCAGCAGCGGGAGAGATGTTCACCTGGACTACCCCTATGGCTACACCTTC,CASSGRDVHLDYPYGYTF
NA,TRBJ2-5,TRBV9,NA,TGTGCCAGCAGCGTAGCGGGCGGTGGAGAGACCCAGTACTTC,CASSVAGGGETQYF
TRBD2,TRBJ2-3,TRBV10-3,NA,TGTGCCATCAGTGAGCGGGAGGCCACAGATACGCAGTATTTT,CAISEREATDTQYF
NA,TRBJ2-7,TRBV2,NA,TGTGCCAGCAGCTACTCCTACGAGCAGTACTTC,CASSYSYEQYF
NA,TRBJ1-1,TRBV29-1,few,TGCAGCGTTGACGGGACGGGGAACACTGAAGCTTTCTTT,CSVDGTGNTEAFF
NA,TRBJ2-1,TRBV25-1,NA,TGTGCCAGCAGTGACAGTTTGCGGGGTTCTTTGGATGAGCAGTTCTTC,CASSDSLRGSLDEQFF
TRBD1,TRBJ1-1,TRBV30,NA,TGTGCCTGGGACATTAGGACAGGGGGGACTGAAGCTTTCTTT,CAWDIRTGGTEAFF
NA,TRBJ2-4,TRBV9,NA,TGTGCCAGCAGCGTAGGAGCCAAAAACATTCAGTACTTC,CASSVGAKNIQYF
TRBD2,TRBJ2-3,TRBV7-9,NA,TGTGCCAGCAGCTTAAGGCTAGCGGGAAACACAGATACGCAGTATTTT,CASSLRLAGNTDTQYF
TRBD2,TRBJ2-5,TRBV5-1,once,TGCGCCAGCACTAGCGGGATGGGAGAGACCCAGTACTTC,CASTSGMGETQYF
NA,TRBJ2-7,TRBV7-9,once,TGTGCCAGCAACGACCCCCCTAGCAGTTCGCAGTACTTC,CASNDPPSSSQYF
NA,TRBJ1-6,TRBV9,few,TGTGCCAGCAGCGTAGTAGGGAATAATTCACCCCTCCACTTT,CASSVVGNNSPLHF
TRBD2,TRBJ2-7,TRBV5-1,NA,TGCGCCAGCAGCCTAGCGGGAGACTCCTACGAGCAGTACTTC,CASSLAGDSYEQYF
NA,TRBJ1-3,TRBV28,NA,TGTGCCAGCAGGGCAGATCGGAGCTCTGGAAACACCATATATTTT,CASRADRSSGNTIYF
NA,TRBJ1-4,TRBV28,few,TGTGCCAGCAGTTCGCCGGCGGGGGTAAAACTGTTTTTT,CASSSPAGVKLFF
NA,TRBJ2-5,TRBV13,NA,TGTGCCAGCAGCTTAGGAGGGATCCCTTACCAAGAGACCCAGTACTTC,CASSLGGIPYQETQYF